The 6 T cell receptor beta chains presented below share a single source sample, sequenced in a study of breast tumors, draining lymph nodes, adjacent tissues (dated by TCRdb to about 2016). The library was produced with multiplex PCR. TCRdb names Illumina HiSeq 2000 as the instrument used. Through fastp at Q25 and MiXCR, TCRdb rebuilt clones from the public reads, retaining in-frame beta chains. A single entry per CDR3 protein holds the most common genes and DNA from its merged rows. This sample lists 160,000 or so distinct CDR3 sequences; 33% were detected once. The ten biggest clones cover 3.8% of the sample. The lymph node samples were taken from the axillary draining lymph nodes of breast cancer patients. The specimen sequenced was axillary lymph node tissue. The source is a female donor with breast cancer. Some clones in this sample may be carry-over from other donors' samples.

Ten or more counts support this clonotype. Its ends do not fully match the called genes, so a read error is possible. The chain has TRBV6-5 and TRBJ2-7; D ambiguous. This CDR3 has 14 amino acids. Per the germline V gene, CDR1 is MNHEY and CDR2 is SVGAGI. CDR3 sequence: CASSHSGPRREQYF. The CDR3 region has the DNA TGTGCCAGCAGTCACTCGGGCCCACGACGAGAGCAGTACTTC.

This clonotype was recorded many times. CDR3 DNA: TGTGCCAGCAGTTTTTCCAGGTCGCCGAATTCACCCCTCCACTTT. As protein: CASSFSRSPNSPLHF. This rearrangement joins TRBV27 to TRBJ1-6; D is unclear. V lost 3 bases and J 7 bases, leaving 13 bases between the germline ends. The CDR3 loop spans 15 amino acids. Germline V gives CDR1 MNHEY, CDR2 SMNVEV (reference sequence).

In its sample, this clonotype was seen many times. V gene TRBV5-1 combines with J gene TRBJ1-4; a weak D match, TRBD1 (5 bases). CDR1 is SGHRS, CDR2 YFSETQ, per germline. The CDR3 sequence is 14 residues long. The germline V and J ends were trimmed by 5 bases and 8 bases, with 16 bases remaining between them. The CDR3 reads CASRGEIGNEKLFF. In DNA form, the CDR3 reads TGCGCCAGCAGGGGGGAAATAGGGAACGAAAAACTGTTTTTT.

This clonotype came up many times. The rearrangement uses TRBV18 and TRBJ2-1, with 9 nucleotides matching TRBD2. Losses at the gene ends were 4 bases for V and 7 bases for J; bases not matched to a gene: 8. CDR1 is KGHSH, CDR2 LQKENI, per germline. The CDR3 loop spans 15 amino acids. DNA of the CDR3: TGTGCCAGCTCACTATTAGCGGGAGCGGGAAATGAGCAGTTCTTC. It is translated as CASSLLAGAGNEQFF.

This clonotype was seen repeatedly, ten times or more. The chain joins TRBV11-1 to TRBJ1-6; no clear D. Germline lookup yields CDR1 SGHAT and CDR2 FQDESV (reference sequence). Trimming took 3 bases from V and 7 from J, leaving 10 bases between them. The CDR3 consists of 14 residues. Here the CDR3 DNA reads TGTGCCAGCAGCTTCTCCGGGTTCAATTCACCCCTCCACTTT. Translated, it gives CASSFSGFNSPLHF.

This clonotype was detected only a few times. The genes are TRBV27 and TRBJ2-1, with TRBD2 matching over 9 bases. The CDR3 extends over 16 amino acids. V was clipped by 0 bases and J by 4 bases; unmatched bases: 4. Looked up from germline, CDR1 is MNHEY and CDR2 is SMNVEV (reference sequence). CDR3 loop: CASSLSSGGMYNEQFF. The CDR3 DNA follows: TGTGCCAGCAGTTTATCTAGCGGGGGTATGTACAATGAGCAGTTCTTC.